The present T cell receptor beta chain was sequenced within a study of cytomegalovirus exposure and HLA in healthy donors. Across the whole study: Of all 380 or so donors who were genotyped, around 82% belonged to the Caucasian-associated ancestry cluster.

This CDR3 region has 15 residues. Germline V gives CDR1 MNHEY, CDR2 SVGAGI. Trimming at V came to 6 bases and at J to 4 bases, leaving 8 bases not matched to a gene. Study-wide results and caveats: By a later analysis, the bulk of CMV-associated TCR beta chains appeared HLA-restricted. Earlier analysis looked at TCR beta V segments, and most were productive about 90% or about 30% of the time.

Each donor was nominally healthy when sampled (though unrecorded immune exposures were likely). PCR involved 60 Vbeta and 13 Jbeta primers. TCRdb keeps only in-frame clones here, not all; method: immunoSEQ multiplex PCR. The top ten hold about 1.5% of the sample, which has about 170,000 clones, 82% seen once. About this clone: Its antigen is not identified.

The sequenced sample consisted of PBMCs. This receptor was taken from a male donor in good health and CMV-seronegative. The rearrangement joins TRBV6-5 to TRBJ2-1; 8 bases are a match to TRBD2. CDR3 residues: CASRLTSGKYNEQFF. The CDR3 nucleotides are TGTGCCAGCAGACTTACTAGCGGCAAGTACAATGAGCAGTTCTTC.